Sequencing of this TCR beta chain was carried out in a study of blood T cell repertoires in COVID-19. Turning to the study itself: From T cells, B-cell-depleted T cells, or PBMCs came the material, which was cDNA or gDNA.

The germline V gene has CDR1 MNHEY and CDR2 SMNVEV (reference sequence). The CDR3 covers 13 residues. Trimming took 2 bases from V and 7 from J, leaving 12 bases between them. Measured with immunoSEQ multiplex PCR; TCRdb has only the in-frame clones, and not every one. The table lists hundreds of thousands of clones, approximately 90% of them singletons. Which cohort a participant joined came from the clinical history participants gave. The sample comprised PBMCs or T cells enriched from blood (not recorded which). The rearrangement joins TRBV27 to TRBJ2-7; D might be TRBD1 (6 bases). The sequence was obtained from a man in his forties or fifties who had been exposed to COVID-19. The CDR3 nucleotides read TGTGCCAGCAGTTTAAGAGCCCAGGGGGAGCAGTACGTC. This gives the protein CASSLRAQGEQYV.